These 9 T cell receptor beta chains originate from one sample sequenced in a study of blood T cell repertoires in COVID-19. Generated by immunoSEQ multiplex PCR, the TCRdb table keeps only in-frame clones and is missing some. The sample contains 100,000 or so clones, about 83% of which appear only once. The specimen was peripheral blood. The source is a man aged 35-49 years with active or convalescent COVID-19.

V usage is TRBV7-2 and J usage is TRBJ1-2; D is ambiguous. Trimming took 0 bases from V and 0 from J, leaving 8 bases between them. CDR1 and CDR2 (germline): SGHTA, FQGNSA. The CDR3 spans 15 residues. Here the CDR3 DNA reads TGTGCCAGCAGCTTAGCAGGCAGGACTAACTATGGCTACACCTTC. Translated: CASSLAGRTNYGYTF.

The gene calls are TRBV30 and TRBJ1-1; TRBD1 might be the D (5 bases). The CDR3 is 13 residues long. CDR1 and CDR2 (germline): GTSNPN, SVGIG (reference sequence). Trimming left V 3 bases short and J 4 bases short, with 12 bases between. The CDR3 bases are TGTGCCTGGAGCCGCGGGGGTGGCACTGAAGCTTTCTTT. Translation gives CAWSRGGGTEAFF.

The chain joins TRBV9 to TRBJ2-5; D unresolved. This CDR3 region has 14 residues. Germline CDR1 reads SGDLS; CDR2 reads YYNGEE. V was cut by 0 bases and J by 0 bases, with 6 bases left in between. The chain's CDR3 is CASSVAPNQETQYF. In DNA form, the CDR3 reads TGTGCCAGCAGCGTAGCTCCTAACCAAGAGACCCAGTACTTC.

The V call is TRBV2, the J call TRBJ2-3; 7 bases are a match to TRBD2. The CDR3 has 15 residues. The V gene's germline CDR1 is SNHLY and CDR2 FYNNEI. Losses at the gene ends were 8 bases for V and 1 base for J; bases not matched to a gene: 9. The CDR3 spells CASRTSGAGTDTQYF. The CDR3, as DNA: TGTGCCAGCCGAACCAGCGGGGCAGGCACAGATACGCAGTATTTT.

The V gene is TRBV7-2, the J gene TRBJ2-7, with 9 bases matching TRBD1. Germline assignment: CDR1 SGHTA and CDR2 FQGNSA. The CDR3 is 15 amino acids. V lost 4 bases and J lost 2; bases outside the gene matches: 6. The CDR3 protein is CASSSRTGETYEQYF. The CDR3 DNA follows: TGTGCCAGCAGCTCCAGGACAGGGGAAACCTACGAGCAGTACTTC.

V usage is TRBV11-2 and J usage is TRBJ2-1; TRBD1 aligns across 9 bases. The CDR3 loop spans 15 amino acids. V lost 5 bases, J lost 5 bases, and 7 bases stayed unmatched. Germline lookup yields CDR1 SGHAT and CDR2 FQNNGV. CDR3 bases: TGTGCCAGCAGCCGCCGGGACAGGGTAGACAATGAGCAGTTCTTC. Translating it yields CASSRRDRVDNEQFF.

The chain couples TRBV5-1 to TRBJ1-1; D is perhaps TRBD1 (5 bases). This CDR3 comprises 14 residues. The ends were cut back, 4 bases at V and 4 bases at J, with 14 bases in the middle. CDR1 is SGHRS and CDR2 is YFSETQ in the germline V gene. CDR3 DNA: TGCGCCAGCAGCGCCACTGGGGGGACCACTGAAGCTTTCTTT. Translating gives CASSATGGTTEAFF.

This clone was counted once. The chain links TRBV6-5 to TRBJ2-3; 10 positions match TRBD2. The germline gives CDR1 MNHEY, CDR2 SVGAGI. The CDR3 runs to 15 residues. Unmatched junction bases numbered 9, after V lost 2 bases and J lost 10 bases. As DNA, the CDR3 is TGTGCCAGCAGTTACCGGAGCGGGGGGGCCGGGGCGCAGTATTTT. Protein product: CASSYRSGGAGAQYF.

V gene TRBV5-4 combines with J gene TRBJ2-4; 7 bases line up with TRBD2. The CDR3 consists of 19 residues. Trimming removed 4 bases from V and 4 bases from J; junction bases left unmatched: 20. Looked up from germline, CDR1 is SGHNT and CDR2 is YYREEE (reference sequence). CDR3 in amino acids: CASSPTPTGGLLFKNIQYF. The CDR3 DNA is TGTGCCAGCAGCCCGACTCCAACCGGGGGACTACTCTTTAAAAACATTCAGTACTTC.